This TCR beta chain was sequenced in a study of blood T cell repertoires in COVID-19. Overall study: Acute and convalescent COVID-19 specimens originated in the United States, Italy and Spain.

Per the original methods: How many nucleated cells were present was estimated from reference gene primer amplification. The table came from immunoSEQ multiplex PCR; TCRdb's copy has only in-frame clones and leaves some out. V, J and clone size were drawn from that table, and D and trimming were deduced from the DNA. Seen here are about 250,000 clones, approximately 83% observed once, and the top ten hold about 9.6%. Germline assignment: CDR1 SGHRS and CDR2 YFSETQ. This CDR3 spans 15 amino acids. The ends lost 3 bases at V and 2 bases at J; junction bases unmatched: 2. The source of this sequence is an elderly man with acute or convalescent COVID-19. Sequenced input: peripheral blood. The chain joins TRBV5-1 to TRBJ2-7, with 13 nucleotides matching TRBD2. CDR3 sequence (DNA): TGCGCCAGCAGCTCGGGACTAGCGGGACCCTACGAGCAGTACTTC. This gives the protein CASSSGLAGPYEQYF. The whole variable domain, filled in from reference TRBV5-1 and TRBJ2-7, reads KAGVTQTPRYLIKTRGQQVTLSCSPISGHRSVSWYQQTPGQGLQFLFEYFSETQRNKGNFPGRFSGRQFSNSRSEMNVSTLELGDSALYLCASSSGLAGPYEQYFGPGTRLTVT.